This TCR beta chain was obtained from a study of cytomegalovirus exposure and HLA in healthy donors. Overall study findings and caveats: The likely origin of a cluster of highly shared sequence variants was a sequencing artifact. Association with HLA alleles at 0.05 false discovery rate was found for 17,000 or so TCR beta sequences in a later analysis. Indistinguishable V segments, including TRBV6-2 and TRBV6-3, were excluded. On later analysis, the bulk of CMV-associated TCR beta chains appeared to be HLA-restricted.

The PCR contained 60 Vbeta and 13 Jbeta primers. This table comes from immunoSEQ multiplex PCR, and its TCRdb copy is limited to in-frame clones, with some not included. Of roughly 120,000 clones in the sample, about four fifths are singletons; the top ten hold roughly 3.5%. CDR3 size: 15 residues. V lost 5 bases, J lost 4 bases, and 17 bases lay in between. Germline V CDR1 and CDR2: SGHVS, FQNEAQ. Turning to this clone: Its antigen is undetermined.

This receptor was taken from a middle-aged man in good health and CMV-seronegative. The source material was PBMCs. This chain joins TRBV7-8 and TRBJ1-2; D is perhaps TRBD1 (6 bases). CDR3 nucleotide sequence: TGTGCCAGCAGCAGTACCCTGGACAGTTCCTATGGCTACACCTTC. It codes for CASSSTLDSSYGYTF.